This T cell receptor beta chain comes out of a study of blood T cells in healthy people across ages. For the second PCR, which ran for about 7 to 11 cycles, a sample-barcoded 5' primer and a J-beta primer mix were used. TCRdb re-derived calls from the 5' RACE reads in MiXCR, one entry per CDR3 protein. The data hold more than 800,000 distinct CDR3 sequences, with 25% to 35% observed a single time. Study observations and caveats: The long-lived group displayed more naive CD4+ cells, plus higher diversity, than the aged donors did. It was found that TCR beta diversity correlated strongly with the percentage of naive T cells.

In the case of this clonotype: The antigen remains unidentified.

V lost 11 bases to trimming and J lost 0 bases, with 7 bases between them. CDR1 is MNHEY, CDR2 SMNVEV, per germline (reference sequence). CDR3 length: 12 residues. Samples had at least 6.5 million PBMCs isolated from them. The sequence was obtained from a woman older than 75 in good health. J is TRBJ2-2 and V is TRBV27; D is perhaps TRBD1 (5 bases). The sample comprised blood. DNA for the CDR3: TGTGCCCAAGGGGCGAACACCGGGGAGCTGTTTTTT. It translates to CAQGANTGELFF.